The entry that follows covers one TCR beta chain sequence. The data are from a study of blood T cell repertoires in COVID-19. Profiling relied on immunoSEQ multiplex PCR, and the TCRdb table lists in-frame clones only, not all of them. The sample shows 200,000 to 250,000 clones, around 82% of them seen only once. V gave up 6 bases and J gave up 2 bases; unmatched junction bases: 5. The CDR3 covers 15 residues. Per germline, CDR1 SNHLY and CDR2 FYNNEI. This clonotype was sampled from a woman aged 35 to 49 with acute COVID-19. The chain combines TRBV2 with TRBJ1-4; 8 bases agree with TRBD1. Sequencing input: PBMCs or T cells enriched from blood (not recorded which). CDR3: CASSIQGATNEKLFF. The CDR3 nucleotides are TGTGCCAGCAGCATTCAGGGGGCCACTAATGAAAAACTGTTTTTT.